This passage covers 26 T cell receptor beta chains from one sample sequenced in a study of early T cells in non-severe SARS-CoV-2 infection. TCRdb re-called the 5' RACE reads with MiXCR, one entry per CDR3 protein. Among under 100,000 distinct CDR3 sequences listed, about 13% were seen once. The sequenced sample consisted of whole blood. The receptors shown here come from an adult who was a healthcare worker with PCR-confirmed SARS-CoV-2 infection or an uninfected control (not recorded which).

V usage is TRBV4-1 and J usage is TRBJ2-1; D not resolved. The length of the CDR3 is 17 residues. Trimming removed 4 bases at V and 0 bases at J, with 16 bases between. CDR1 MGHRA and CDR2 YSYEKL come from the germline V gene. CDR3 in amino acids: CASSPRSALYSYNEQFF. The CDR3 nucleotides read TGCGCCAGCAGCCCTCGATCGGCGTTGTACTCCTACAATGAGCAGTTCTTC.

Sample share makes this clonotype medium-sized. This chain uses TRBV5-1 with TRBJ2-1, with TRBD2 identical over 11 bases. The V segment lost 5 bases and the J segment 8 bases; nucleotides outside the gene matches: 6. This CDR3 is built from 14 residues. Germline V CDR1 and CDR2: SGHRS, YFSETQ. CDR3 protein: CASSLYSGGDEQFF. The DNA for the CDR3 is TGCGCCAGCAGTCTATATAGCGGGGGGGATGAGCAGTTCTTC.

The chain couples TRBV12-3 or TRBV12-4 to TRBJ1-5, with TRBD1 identical over 7 bases. V trimming: 3 bases; J trimming: 5 bases; junction bases outside the gene matches: 4. This CDR3 spans 14 amino acids. CDR3 DNA: TGTGCCAGCAGTTTCAGGGACAGTGATCAGCCCCAGCATTTT. It yields the protein CASSFRDSDQPQHF.

The chain carries TRBV27 and TRBJ1-2; D remains unclear. This CDR3 spans 12 amino acids. The germline V and J ends were trimmed by 9 bases and 0 bases, with 8 bases remaining between them. Germline CDR1 and CDR2: MNHEY and SMNVEV (reference sequence). The CDR3 DNA is TGTGCCAGTGGAAGGGCTAACTATGGCTACACCTTC. This sequence encodes CASGRANYGYTF.

The table lists this clonotype with a few counts. The genes are TRBV12-3 or TRBV12-4 and TRBJ2-7; possible D gene TRBD1, 5 bases. CDR3 length: 16 residues. V lost 3 bases, J lost 2 bases, and 17 bases lay in between. DNA for the CDR3: TGTGCCAGCAGTTTTGTACCGGACACCTACCCCTACGAGCAGTACTTC. Its protein is CASSFVPDTYPYEQYF.

The rearrangement uses TRBV29-1 and TRBJ2-7; 8 nucleotides align to TRBD1. Germline V gene sequence: CDR1 SQVTM, CDR2 ANQGSEA. Losses at the gene ends were 7 bases for V and 2 bases for J; bases not matched to a gene: 10. The CDR3 consists of 14 residues. As DNA, the CDR3 is TGCAGCGCAGGACAGGGAGTCGTCCCCTACGAGCAGTACTTC. As protein: CSAGQGVVPYEQYF.

This clonotype occurred many times. This chain connects TRBV7-6 to TRBJ2-3, with TRBD2 matching over 12 bases. Germline trimming cut 5 bases from V and 3 bases from J; bases unmatched to any gene: 6. Germline assignment: CDR1 SGHVS and CDR2 FNYEAQ. This CDR3 is 16 amino acids long. Here the CDR3 reads CASSPLAGGKTDTQYF. The CDR3 DNA reads TGTGCCAGCAGCCCCCTAGCGGGGGGGAAAACAGATACGCAGTATTTT.

There are a few counts of this clonotype. The rearrangement joins TRBV10-3 to TRBJ2-3, with D possibly being TRBD1 (5 bases). The CDR3 totals 15 residues. Germline V gene sequence: CDR1 ENHRY, CDR2 SYGVKD. The germline V and J ends were trimmed by 2 bases and 2 bases, with 11 bases remaining between them. CDR3 sequence: CAISERGDNTDTQYF. The CDR3 nucleotides read TGTGCCATCAGTGAGAGGGGCGACAACACAGATACGCAGTATTTT.

The table lists this clonotype with a few counts. The J gene is TRBJ1-1, the V gene TRBV18; TRBD1 aligns across 7 bases. The CDR3 is 17 residues long. Trimming removed 3 bases from V and 1 base from J; junction bases left unmatched: 11. Looked up from germline, CDR1 is KGHSH and CDR2 is LQKENI. The CDR3 DNA is TGTGCCAGCTCACCGATGAGGGACAGTCGGCGGAACACTGAAGCTTTCTTT. This codes for CASSPMRDSRRNTEAFF.

This chain connects TRBV10-3 to TRBJ1-1; weak D call: TRBD1 (5 bases). Germline assignment: CDR1 ENHRY and CDR2 SYGVKD. The CDR3 sequence is 13 residues long. V was pared by 6 bases and J by 1 base, with 9 bases between. CDR3 sequence: CAIRGRQNTEAFF. Here the CDR3 DNA reads TGTGCCATCAGGGGACGGCAGAACACTGAAGCTTTCTTT.

Ten or more counts support this clonotype. J is TRBJ1-2 and V is TRBV10-2; D unclear. The CDR3 consists of 12 residues. Germline values: CDR1 WSHSY, CDR2 SAAADI. V shed 3 bases and J shed 4 bases, with 6 bases lying between them. This chain's CDR3 is CASSDRSYGYTF. The CDR3 DNA sequence: TGCGCCAGCAGTGACAGAAGCTATGGCTACACCTTC.

V gene TRBV18 combines with J gene TRBJ2-1, with D tentatively TRBD1 (5 bases). The CDR3 sequence is 15 residues long. Trimming left V 6 bases short and J 0 bases short, with 12 bases between. CDR1 is KGHSH and CDR2 is LQKENI in the germline V gene. CDR3 loop: CASSIQAVSYNEQFF. The CDR3 DNA reads TGTGCCAGCTCTATACAGGCCGTCTCCTACAATGAGCAGTTCTTC.

With regard to this clonotype: Relative to the germline gene, one junction end is altered; a read error may explain this. The J gene is TRBJ2-1, the V gene TRBV7-7; TRBD2 matches at 10 bases. CDR1 SSHAT and CDR2 FNYEAQ come from the germline V gene (reference sequence). This CDR3 spans 18 amino acids. The DNA of the CDR3 is TGTGCTAGCAGCTTAGTTCTAGGCCTAGCGGGGGCCAACAATGAGCAGTTCTTC. It codes for CASSLVLGLAGANNEQFF.

This clonotype was seen a few times. The chain couples TRBV30 to TRBJ1-1; TRBD1 might be the D (6 bases). The CDR3 sequence is 17 residues long. V lost 2 bases, J lost 0 bases, and 19 bases lay in between. Germline lookup yields CDR1 GTSNPN and CDR2 SVGIG (reference sequence). Written as DNA, the CDR3 is TGTGCCTGGAGTATGGGACATCGAGGGGCGGTGAACACTGAAGCTTTCTTT. This sequence encodes CAWSMGHRGAVNTEAFF.

This clonotype came up once. The V call is TRBV29-1, the J call TRBJ2-1; D possibly matches TRBD1 or TRBD2 (6 bases each). Germline V gene sequence: CDR1 SQVTM, CDR2 ANQGSEA. This CDR3 is 13 amino acids long. V shed 7 bases and J shed 4 bases, with 14 bases lying between them. The CDR3 coding sequence is TGCAGCGGGCGGGACACTCCTTACAATGAGCAGTTCTTC. It encodes CSGRDTPYNEQFF.

In this sample, this clonotype turned up a few times. The genes are TRBV3-1 and TRBJ2-5; 10 nucleotides align to TRBD1. This CDR3 comprises 14 residues. Germline V CDR1 and CDR2: LGHDT, YNNKEL (reference sequence). The ends lost 5 bases at V and 3 bases at J; junction bases unmatched: 3. CDR3 in amino acids: CASSAGQGKETQYF. The CDR3 DNA follows: TGTGCCAGCAGCGCGGGACAGGGGAAAGAGACCCAGTACTTC.

This clonotype was detected ten times or more. The gene calls are TRBV2 and TRBJ1-2, with 7 positions matching TRBD1. This CDR3 region has 13 residues. The V gene's germline CDR1 is SNHLY and CDR2 FYNNEI. The V gene end was trimmed by 6 bases and the J gene end by 3 bases; junction bases not matched to a gene: 4. The DNA of the CDR3 is TGTGCCAGCAGCGACAGGGAGGACTATGGCTACACCTTC. Translating it yields CASSDREDYGYTF.

The rearrangement links TRBV20-1 to TRBJ1-4; 9 bases align to TRBD1. Looked up from germline, CDR1 is DFQATT and CDR2 is SNEGSKA (reference sequence). V lost 6 bases, J lost 10 bases, and 6 bases stayed unmatched. This CDR3 is built from 12 residues. CDR3 sequence: CSAGDRAGKLFF. DNA for the CDR3: TGCAGTGCGGGGGACAGGGCGGGAAAACTGTTTTTT.

V usage is TRBV29-1 and J usage is TRBJ2-2; weak D call: TRBD1 (5 bases). Germline loops: CDR1 SQVTM, CDR2 ANQGSEA. This CDR3 has 13 residues. V gave up 4 bases and J gave up 1 base, with 7 bases separating them. The CDR3, as DNA: TGCAGCGTTGGCAGGGAGAACACCGGGGAGCTGTTTTTT. Amino acid sequence: CSVGRENTGELFF.

This clonotype was detected ten times or more. The chain uses TRBV20-1 and TRBJ2-1; 14 nucleotides align to TRBD2. Per germline, CDR1 DFQATT and CDR2 SNEGSKA (reference sequence). The junction had 6 bases not matched to a gene; V was cut back by 7 bases and J by 7 bases. The CDR3 is made up of 14 amino acids. In DNA, the CDR3 is TGCAGTGTCCCCGGGACTAGCGGGGGTAATGAGCAGTTCTTC. Residues: CSVPGTSGGNEQFF.

The V and J genes are TRBV19 and TRBJ1-2; no definite D call. Looked up from germline, CDR1 is LNHDA and CDR2 is SQIVND (reference sequence). Trimming left V 3 bases short and J 1 base short, with 12 bases between. This CDR3 contains 15 residues. As DNA, the CDR3 is TGTGCCAGTAGTATTGGGCAGCTGGATAACTATGGCTACACCTTC. It specifies CASSIGQLDNYGYTF.

This clonotype was detected ten times or more. The CDR3 DNA reads as TGTGCCAGCAGCTTATTGGACGGTACAGATACGCAGTATTTT. It encodes CASSLLDGTDTQYF. The chain carries TRBV7-2 and TRBJ2-3, with unresolved D. CDR1 and CDR2 (germline): SGHTA, FQGNSA. Trimming removed 2 bases from V and 3 bases from J, with 9 bases in between. CDR3 size: 14 residues.

This clonotype has ten or more counts. The rearrangement links TRBV6-1 to TRBJ1-1, with TRBD1 identical over 7 bases. V trimming: 5 bases; J trimming: 1 base; junction bases outside the gene matches: 13. The CDR3 covers 17 residues. CDR1 and CDR2 (germline): MNHNS, SASEGT. This CDR3 is CASSTPGTAKRNTEAFF. The CDR3 region has the DNA TGTGCCAGCAGTACACCAGGGACAGCTAAAAGGAACACTGAAGCTTTCTTT.

This clonotype was detected ten times or more. The rearrangement joins TRBV12-3 or TRBV12-4 to TRBJ2-3; D unresolved. The germline V and J ends were trimmed by 6 bases and 0 bases, with 7 bases remaining between them. There are 13 residues in the CDR3. As DNA, the CDR3 is TGTGCCAGCAGCTCTGTGAGCACAGATACGCAGTATTTT. Translating gives CASSSVSTDTQYF.

This clonotype was seen ten or more times. DNA for the CDR3: TGTGCCAGCACCCGCGGTGGCGGGGAGCTGTTTTTT. This encodes CASTRGGGELFF. The chain combines TRBV12-3 or TRBV12-4 with TRBJ2-2, with D unclear. V lost 7 bases, J lost 7 bases, and 10 bases lay in between. This CDR3 comprises 12 residues.

This clonotype was counted between two and nine times. V is TRBV30 and J is TRBJ2-5; 16 positions agree with TRBD2. The V gene end was trimmed by 3 bases and the J gene end by 5 bases; junction bases not matched to a gene: 6. The CDR3 has 16 amino acids. CDR1 and CDR2 (germline): GTSNPN, SVGIG (reference sequence). The CDR3 reads CAWSSGTSGGAETQYF. CDR3 nucleotide sequence: TGTGCCTGGAGCTCCGGGACTAGCGGGGGGGCGGAGACCCAGTACTTC. Full variable domain (remainder filled in from reference TRBV30 and TRBJ2-5): SQTIHQWPATLVQPVGSPLSLECTVEGTSNPNLYWYRQAAGRGLQLLFYSVGIGQISSEVPQNLSASRPQDRQFILSSKKLLLSDSGFYLCAWSSGTSGGAETQYFGPGTRLLVL.